These 9 T cell receptor beta chains share one sample of origin, sequenced in a study of post-analysis software for immune sequencing data. Regarding the study as a whole: Compared with controls, patients had more of 4 or 5 TRBV segments, including TRBV5-6, TRBV5-1 and TRBV20-1.

For these receptors, no antigen is known. Unique molecular identifiers featured in each of the TCR beta cDNA libraries. TCRdb re-called the PCR reads through MiXCR, storing one row per CDR3 protein. The repertoire has roughly 730,000 distinct CDR3 sequences, around 27% of them found once; the top ten carry under 0.7%. Material for sequencing was blood. Every receptor here comes from a girl aged 10 to 17 with multiple sclerosis.

This clonotype has only a few counts. The rearrangement joins TRBV11-1 to TRBJ2-1; 14 bases match TRBD2. This CDR3 spans 16 amino acids. Losses at the gene ends were 3 bases for V and 7 bases for J; bases not matched to a gene: 5. Germline lookup yields CDR1 SGHAT and CDR2 FQDESV (reference sequence). The CDR3 protein is CASSFRLAGGHNEQFF. The DNA of the CDR3 is TGTGCCAGCAGCTTCCGACTAGCGGGGGGGCATAATGAGCAGTTCTTC.

The chain combines TRBV20-1 with TRBJ2-7; the D call may be TRBD1 or TRBD2 (5 bases each). The germline V gene encodes CDR1 DFQATT and CDR2 SNEGSKA (reference sequence). Trimming took 5 bases from V and 7 from J, leaving 21 bases between them. The CDR3 length is 14 residues. In nucleotides, the CDR3 is TGCAGTGCTGACACCGGGACCAGTTTCGGGGAGCAGTACTTC. This encodes CSADTGTSFGEQYF.

The V gene is TRBV29-1, the J gene TRBJ2-3; D perhaps matches TRBD2 (5 bases). V was cut by 3 bases and J by 9 bases, with 13 bases left in between. This CDR3 is built from 12 residues. The germline V gene has CDR1 SQVTM and CDR2 ANQGSEA. The CDR3 is CSVDLPSGTQYF. CDR3 nucleotides: TGCAGCGTTGATCTACCGTCGGGGACGCAGTATTTT.

This clonotype has a handful of counts. V usage is TRBV6-1 and J usage is TRBJ1-5; D gene unclear. The CDR3 is 14 residues long. Germline V gives CDR1 MNHNS, CDR2 SASEGT. V was pared by 4 bases and J by 2 bases, with 9 bases between. CDR3 protein: CASSGREGNQPQHF. The CDR3 DNA reads TGTGCCAGCAGTGGTAGGGAGGGCAATCAGCCCCAGCATTTT.

There are a few counts of this clonotype. This chain uses TRBV11-2 with TRBJ2-7, with TRBD2 matching 11 bases. Trimming took 6 bases from V and 6 from J; bases not matched to a gene: 7. From germline, CDR1 is SGHAT and CDR2 FQNNGV. The CDR3 extends over 14 amino acids. CDR3: CASRRLAGKGEQYF. In DNA form, the CDR3 reads TGTGCCAGCAGGAGACTAGCGGGAAAGGGCGAGCAGTACTTC.

The chain combines TRBV11-3 with TRBJ2-3, with D unresolved. V lost 5 bases and J lost 6, with 15 bases in between. Germline CDR1 reads SGHNT; CDR2 reads YENEEA. There are 14 residues in the CDR3. The CDR3 loop reads CASSLGPPHDTQYF. The DNA of the CDR3 is TGTGCCAGCAGCCTCGGACCTCCCCACGATACGCAGTATTTT.

This clonotype was seen more than once but under ten times. The chain employs TRBV7-2 and TRBJ2-5; D is possibly TRBD1 or TRBD2 (5 bases each). The germline V and J ends were trimmed by 5 bases and 8 bases, with 9 bases remaining between them. The CDR3 is made up of 11 amino acids. The germline V gene has CDR1 SGHTA and CDR2 FQGNSA. CDR3 sequence reads: CASSAGSTQYF. The DNA for the CDR3 is TGTGCCAGCAGCGCAGGGAGCACCCAGTACTTC.

This chain uses TRBV6-5 with TRBJ1-4; 12 nucleotides align to TRBD1. Germline CDR1 is MNHEY and CDR2 is SVGAGI. There are 15 residues in the CDR3. Trimming took 6 bases from V and 10 from J; bases not matched to a gene: 9. In DNA, the CDR3 is TGTGCCAGCAGATCTCCGGGACAGGGGGCTGGAAAACTGTTTTTT. This translates into CASRSPGQGAGKLFF.

V and J are TRBV5-1 and TRBJ2-5; 7 bases are a match to TRBD1. This CDR3 is built from 15 residues. V dropped 7 bases and J dropped 2; count of bases not matched to a gene: 11. Germline V gene sequence: CDR1 SGHRS, CDR2 YFSETQ. The CDR3 nucleotides read TGCGCCAGCTCACGAGGGGGCTGGGAGCAAGAGACCCAGTACTTC. This translates into CASSRGGWEQETQYF.